A selection of T cell receptor beta chains follows, all from one sample in a study of Ad26.COV2.S vaccination and SARS-CoV-2 variants. Method: immunoSEQ multiplex PCR; TCRdb's copy keeps in-frame clones and lacks some. The sample gives 350,000 to 450,000 clones, under 95% of which show up once; roughly 3.9% is in the top ten. The source was peripheral blood, collected after recovery from COVID-19. Source of these receptors: a human donor who had recovered from COVID-19. CDR3s include the opening cysteine and the closing phenylalanine or tryptophan. D genes are given only for firm matches. Only part of the rows carry a size: once, few, many, or a class if the clone is expanded.

V gene	D gene	clone size	J gene	CDR3 protein	CDR3 DNA
TRBV7-9	TRBD2	NA	TRBJ2-3	CASSPPGGGSTDTQYF	TGTGCCAGCAGCCCCCCCGGGGGGGGTTCCACAGATACGCAGTATTTT
TRBV9	NA	NA	TRBJ1-1	CASSAGWGSEGTEAFF	TGTGCCAGCAGCGCCGGATGGGGGTCCGAGGGCACTGAAGCTTTCTTT
TRBV5-1	NA	NA	TRBJ1-1	CASSLLGETLSEAFF	TGCGCCAGCAGCTTACTAGGGGAGACACTAAGTGAGGCTTTCTTT
TRBV27	NA	once	TRBJ1-1	CASSLSQGMNTEAFF	TGTGCCAGCAGTTTATCGCAGGGGATGAACACTGAAGCTTTCTTT
TRBV7-9	NA	NA	TRBJ2-1	CATEGVADNEQFF	TGTGCCACCGAAGGGGTAGCGGACAATGAGCAGTTCTTC
TRBV21-1	NA	NA	TRBJ2-7	CASSSRSAPAPLTDEQYF	TGTGCCAGCAGCTCAAGAAGCGCCCCCGCTCCCCTCACGGACGAGCAGTACTTC
TRBV7-8	NA	NA	TRBJ1-6	CASSPGPVGSPLHF	TGTGCCAGCAGCCCCGGGCCCGTAGGTTCACCCCTCCACTTT
TRBV7-9	TRBD2	few	TRBJ2-1	CASSFRLAGVEDEQFF	TGTGCCAGCAGCTTCCGACTAGCGGGGGTCGAGGATGAGCAGTTCTTC
TRBV7-9	NA	NA	TRBJ1-2	CASSSGGGYGYTF	TGTGCCAGCAGCTCGGGAGGGGGCTATGGCTACACCTTC
TRBV24-1	TRBD2	NA	TRBJ2-1	CATSDSLTSGGESEQFF	TGTGCCACCAGTGATTCTCTGACTAGCGGGGGGGAAAGTGAGCAGTTCTTC
TRBV25-1	TRBD1	NA	TRBJ2-1	CASRDRYNEQFF	TGTGCCAGCCGGGACAGATACAATGAGCAGTTCTTC
TRBV13	TRBD2	NA	TRBJ2-3	CASSPGLEAQYF	TGTGCCAGCAGCCCGGGACTAGAGGCGCAGTATTTT
TRBV7-9	TRBD1	NA	TRBJ2-7	CASSPRQGATYEQYF	TGTGCCAGCAGCCCTCGTCAGGGGGCTACCTACGAGCAGTACTTC
TRBV6-5	NA	NA	TRBJ1-1	CASSYDQGQAFF	TGTGCCAGCAGTTACGACCAGGGGCAAGCTTTCTTT
TRBV7-3	NA	NA	TRBJ2-2	CASSLNGLPTGELFF	TGTGCCAGCAGCTTAAATGGACTACCCACCGGGGAGCTGTTTTTT
TRBV11-2	NA	NA	TRBJ1-1	CASSSTGWAEAFF	TGTGCCAGCAGCTCCACAGGGTGGGCTGAAGCTTTCTTT
TRBV5-1	NA	NA	TRBJ2-2	CASSLGRTNTGELFF	TGCGCCAGCAGCTTGGGTCGTACTAACACCGGGGAGCTGTTTTTT
TRBV2	TRBD1	few	TRBJ1-1	CASKLWTGEDTEAFF	TGTGCCAGCAAGTTATGGACAGGGGAGGACACTGAAGCTTTCTTT
TRBV4-1	NA	few	TRBJ1-1	CASSLKVGIMNTEAFF	TGCGCCAGCAGCCTAAAGGTGGGAATAATGAACACTGAAGCTTTCTTT
TRBV19	NA	NA	TRBJ1-4	CASNGLGMTNEKLFF	TGTGCCAGTAACGGTCTAGGGATGACTAATGAAAAACTGTTTTTT
TRBV9	TRBD1	NA	TRBJ2-3	CASSIQGEETDTQYF	TGTGCCAGCAGCATCCAGGGGGAAGAGACAGATACGCAGTATTTT
TRBV21-1	NA	NA	TRBJ2-2	CASSWAHLRMSSTGELFF	TGTGCCAGCAGTTGGGCACACCTAAGAATGAGTAGCACCGGGGAGCTGTTTTTT
TRBV19	NA	NA	TRBJ1-1	CASRGTGSSTEAFF	TGTGCCAGTAGGGGGACGGGGTCTTCAACAGAAGCTTTCTTT
TRBV5-1	TRBD1	NA	TRBJ2-3	CASSLRDRGTDTQYF	TGCGCCAGCAGCTTGAGGGACAGGGGCACAGATACGCAGTATTTT
TRBV5-1	TRBD1	NA	TRBJ1-2	CASSVTGQGAGGYTF	TGCGCCAGCAGCGTCACGGGACAGGGGGCAGGTGGCTACACCTTC
TRBV6-5	NA	NA	TRBJ1-1	CASSYNSGLGLEAFF	TGTGCCAGCAGTTACAACTCGGGCCTAGGGTTGGAAGCTTTCTTT
TRBV7-2	NA	NA	TRBJ1-5	CASSRRWGYEPQHF	TGTGCCAGCAGCCGCAGGTGGGGGTATGAGCCCCAGCATTTT
TRBV6-5	TRBD2	NA	TRBJ2-5	CASTAGGAYQETQYF	TGTGCCAGCACAGCGGGGGGCGCGTACCAAGAGACCCAGTACTTC
TRBV6-5	NA	NA	TRBJ1-2	CASSYSTGSGYTF	TGTGCCAGCAGTTACTCGACGGGTAGTGGCTACACCTTC
TRBV14	NA	NA	TRBJ2-7	CASSQYDYEQYF	TGTGCCAGCAGCCAGTATGACTACGAGCAGTACTTC
TRBV7-9	TRBD2	NA	TRBJ2-1	CASSLESASGGYNEQFF	TGTGCCAGCAGCTTAGAGTCGGCTAGCGGGGGTTACAATGAGCAGTTCTTC
TRBV9	NA	NA	TRBJ1-5	CASSVAGYSNQPQHF	TGTGCCAGCAGCGTAGCGGGGTATAGCAATCAGCCCCAGCATTTT
TRBV6-5	TRBD1	NA	TRBJ2-1	CASRPDRGWSNEQFF	TGTGCCAGCAGACCAGACAGGGGTTGGAGCAATGAGCAGTTCTTC
TRBV9	TRBD1	NA	TRBJ2-3	CASSARDRGADTQYF	TGTGCCAGCAGCGCCAGGGACAGGGGTGCAGATACGCAGTATTTT
TRBV27	NA	NA	TRBJ2-1	CASSPGLPPYEQFF	TGTGCCAGCAGTCCTGGACTCCCGCCATACGAGCAGTTCTTC
TRBV6-5	NA	NA	TRBJ1-3	CASSLTGTGRGTIYF	TGTGCCAGCAGTTTGACCGGGACCGGGCGTGGAACCATATATTTT